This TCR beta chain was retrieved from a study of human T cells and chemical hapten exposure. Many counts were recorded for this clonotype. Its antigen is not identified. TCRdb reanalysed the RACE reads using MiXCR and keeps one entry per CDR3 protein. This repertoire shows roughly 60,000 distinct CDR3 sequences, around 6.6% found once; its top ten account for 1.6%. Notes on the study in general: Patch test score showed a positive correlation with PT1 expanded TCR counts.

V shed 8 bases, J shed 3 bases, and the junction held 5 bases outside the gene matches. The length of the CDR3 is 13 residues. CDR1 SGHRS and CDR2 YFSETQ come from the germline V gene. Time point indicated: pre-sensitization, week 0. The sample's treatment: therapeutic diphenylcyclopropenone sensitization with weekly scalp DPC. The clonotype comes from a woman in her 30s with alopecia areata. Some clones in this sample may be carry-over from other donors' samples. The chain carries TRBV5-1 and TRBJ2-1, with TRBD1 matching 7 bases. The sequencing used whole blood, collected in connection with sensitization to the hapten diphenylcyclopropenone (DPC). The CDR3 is CASTGVYYNEQFF. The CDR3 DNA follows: TGCGCCAGTACAGGGGTGTACTACAATGAGCAGTTCTTC.